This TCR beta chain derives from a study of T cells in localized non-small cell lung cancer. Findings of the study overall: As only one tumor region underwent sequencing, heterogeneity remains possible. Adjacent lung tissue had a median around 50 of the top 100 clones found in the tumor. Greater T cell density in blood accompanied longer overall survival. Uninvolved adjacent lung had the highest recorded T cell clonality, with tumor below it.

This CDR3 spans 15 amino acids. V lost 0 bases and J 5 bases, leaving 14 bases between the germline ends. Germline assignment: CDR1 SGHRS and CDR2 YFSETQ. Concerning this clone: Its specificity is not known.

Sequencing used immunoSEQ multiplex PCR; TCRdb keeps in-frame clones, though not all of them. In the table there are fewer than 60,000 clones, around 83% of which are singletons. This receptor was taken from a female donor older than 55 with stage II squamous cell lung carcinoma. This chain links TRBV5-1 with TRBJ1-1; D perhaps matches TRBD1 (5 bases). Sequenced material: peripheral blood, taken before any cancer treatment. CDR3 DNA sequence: TGCGCCAGCAGCTTGGTTGGAGGGGCGGGGACTGAAGCTTTCTTT. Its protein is CASSLVGGAGTEAFF.